This TCR beta chain was sequenced in a study of control samples from healthy donors and cancer patients. The table came from immunoSEQ multiplex PCR; TCRdb's copy has only in-frame clones and leaves some out. The table has 60,000 to 75,000 clones, roughly 87% seen once; the top ten hold around 5.1%. The germline V gene has CDR1 SGDLS and CDR2 YYNGEE. The CDR3 contains 13 residues. Trimming took off 2 bases at V and 0 bases at J, with 6 bases between the two ends. The specimen sequenced was PBMCs. The TCR comes from a man in his 60s with colorectal cancer. V usage is TRBV9 and J usage is TRBJ2-7, with D uncertain. The CDR3 loop reads CASSVSISYEQYF. CDR3 sequence (DNA): TGTGCCAGCAGCGTGTCCATCTCCTACGAGCAGTACTTC. Full variable domain (outside the CDR3, taken from reference TRBV9 and TRBJ2-7): DSGVTQTPKHLITATGQRVTLRCSPRSGDLSVYWYQQSLDQGLQFLIQYYNGEERAKGNILERFSAQQFPDLHSELNLSSLELGDSALYFCASSVSISYEQYFGPGTRLTVT.